The 20 T cell receptor beta chains in this list originate from one sample, sequenced in a study of cytomegalovirus exposure and HLA in healthy donors. The PCR ran on 60 Vbeta and 13 Jbeta primers. Sequencing was performed with immunoSEQ multiplex PCR; in TCRdb, only in-frame clones are kept and a portion is missing. Of about 150,000 clones listed, about 80% are singletons. The sequencing sample was made of PBMCs. The receptors shown here come from a man in his forties in good health and CMV-seropositive.

This clone was picked up a small number of times. The rearrangement joins TRBV5-6 to TRBJ2-2, with D unresolved. Germline V gene data show CDR1 as SGHDT and CDR2 as YYEEEE. The CDR3 length is 14 residues. Trimming cost V 1 base and J 4 bases, with 8 bases left between them. CDR3 sequence: CASSLSTVTGELFF. The CDR3 DNA reads TGTGCCAGCAGCTTGTCTACGGTCACCGGGGAGCTGTTTTTT.

The chain links TRBV28 to TRBJ2-5, with D perhaps TRBD2 (6 bases). Judging by the DNA end, TRBJ2-7 fits better; the J call may be wrong. The CDR3 is 12 residues long. CDR1 MDHEN and CDR2 SYDVKM come from the germline V gene. The CDR3 nucleotides are TGTGCCAGCAGGGGACTTTTCTACGAGCAGTACTTC. It translates to CASRGLFYEQYF.

The chain is built from TRBV18 and TRBJ2-5; TRBD2 agrees at 7 bases. Germline values: CDR1 KGHSH, CDR2 LQKENI. Trimming took 4 bases from V and 0 from J; bases not matched to a gene: 5. The CDR3 totals 15 residues. Here the CDR3 reads CASSRALADQETQYF. CDR3 DNA: TGTGCCAGCTCACGGGCTCTAGCGGACCAAGAGACCCAGTACTTC.

The genes are TRBV19 and TRBJ2-7; 7 bases align to TRBD1. The CDR3 runs to 14 residues. Germline V lookup: CDR1 LNHDA, CDR2 SQIVND (reference sequence). V was pared by 5 bases and J by 2 bases, with 6 bases of the junction left unmatched. The CDR3: CASSLTTGAYEQYF. In nucleotides, the CDR3 is TGTGCCAGTAGTCTAACAACAGGGGCCTACGAGCAGTACTTC.

This rearrangement joins TRBV23-1 to TRBJ2-7, with D unresolved. TRBV23-1 counts as an open reading frame of uncertain function. There are 16 residues in the CDR3. The ends were cut back, 4 bases at V and 6 bases at J, with 22 bases in the middle. The DNA of the CDR3 is TGCGCCAGCAGTCCCCTCCCGACAAGCCAGCCCTGCGAGCAGTACTTC. It specifies CASSPLPTSQPCEQYF.

This rearrangement joins TRBV7-9 to TRBJ1-2; no reliable D call. V was trimmed by 2 bases and J by 7 bases, leaving 8 bases between them. The CDR3 covers 12 residues. CDR1 and CDR2 from the germline V gene are SEHNR and FQNEAQ (reference sequence). The CDR3 coding sequence is TGTGCCAGCAGCTTATACGATAGTGGCTACACCTTC. Protein: CASSLYDSGYTF.

The chain uses TRBV5-1 and TRBJ1-2; TRBD1 aligns across 10 bases. The germline gives CDR1 SGHRS, CDR2 YFSETQ. The CDR3 runs to 14 residues. Trimming took 3 bases from V and 5 from J; bases not matched to a gene: 4. CDR3: CASSWDRGSYGYTF. The CDR3 bases are TGCGCCAGCAGCTGGGACAGGGGTAGTTATGGCTACACCTTC.

The V gene is TRBV28, the J gene TRBJ1-5; 7 bases match TRBD1. The CDR3 consists of 15 residues. From germline, CDR1 is MDHEN and CDR2 SYDVKM. V was pared by 6 bases and J by 6 bases, with 11 bases of the junction left unmatched. DNA of the CDR3: TGTGCCAGCAGGGTAGGGGGCGTCAGTTTTCAGCCCCAGCATTTT. This codes for CASRVGGVSFQPQHF.

The rearrangement joins TRBV18 to TRBJ1-1; D might be TRBD1 (5 bases). Germline V lookup: CDR1 KGHSH, CDR2 LQKENI. Between the trimmed V and J ends, which lost 3 bases and 0 bases, there was a span of 14 bases. This CDR3 has 16 amino acids. The CDR3 nucleotides are TGTGCCAGCTCACCCGGGACGGGACTTATGAACACTGAAGCTTTCTTT. Its protein product is CASSPGTGLMNTEAFF. Together with reference TRBV18 and TRBJ1-1, the CDR3 gives the full variable domain: NAGVMQNPRHLVRRRGQEARLRCSPMKGHSHVYWYRQLPEEGLKFMVYLQKENIIDESGMPKERFSAEFPKEGPSILRIQQVVRGDSAAYFCASSPGTGLMNTEAFFGQGTRLTVV.

This chain joins TRBV5-1 and TRBJ2-7, with D unclear. CDR1 and CDR2 from the germline V gene are SGHRS and YFSETQ. V dropped 4 bases and J dropped 3 bases, with 11 bases sitting between them. The CDR3 loop spans 13 amino acids. The CDR3 loop reads CASSPQDLYEQYF. The CDR3 nucleotides read TGCGCCAGCAGCCCCCAGGATCTCTACGAGCAGTACTTC.

The chain employs TRBV30 and TRBJ2-7, with 8 bases identical to TRBD1. J was trimmed by 4 bases and V by 8 bases; bases with no gene match: 10. The CDR3 sequence is 13 residues long. Germline CDR1 GTSNPN, CDR2 SVGIG (reference sequence). CDR3 bases: TGTGCCGCCGACAGGGGAATAGGGTACGAGCAGTACTTC. It is translated as CAADRGIGYEQYF. Using reference TRBV30 and TRBJ2-7 for the parts outside the CDR3, the full variable domain is SQTIHQWPATLVQPVGSPLSLECTVEGTSNPNLYWYRQAAGRGLQLLFYSVGIGQISSEVPQNLSASRPQDRQFILSSKKLLLSDSGFYLCAADRGIGYEQYFGPGTRLTVT.

The chain combines TRBV5-1 with TRBJ2-1; D remains unclear. In germline, CDR1 is SGHRS, CDR2 YFSETQ. CDR3 length: 15 residues. Trimming pared 0 bases from V and 0 bases from J, leaving 7 bases between. CDR3 region: CASSLAWSSYNEQFF. The CDR3 region has the DNA TGCGCCAGCAGCTTGGCCTGGAGCTCCTACAATGAGCAGTTCTTC.

Worth noting for this clone: This CDR3 is also generated by other DNA sequences in the sample. For the CDR3, the DNA is TGTGCCAGCAGCTTAGGACTAGATCGAGAGACCCAGTACTTC. Translation: CASSLGLDRETQYF. The chain combines TRBV7-2 with TRBJ2-5, with D perhaps TRBD2 (6 bases). The V and J ends lost 1 base and 4 bases respectively, with 10 bases between them. The CDR3 has 14 residues. The germline CDR1 and CDR2 sequences are SGHTA and FQGNSA.

This chain uses TRBV19 with TRBJ2-1; 9 bases map to TRBD2. This CDR3 region has 14 residues. Looked up from germline, CDR1 is LNHDA and CDR2 is SQIVND (reference sequence). Unmatched junction bases numbered 5, after V lost 3 bases and J lost 8 bases. The chain's CDR3 is CASSIRLAGHEQFF. CDR3 nucleotide sequence: TGTGCCAGTAGTATTAGGCTAGCGGGACATGAGCAGTTCTTC.

This clone was counted between two and nine times. The chain carries TRBV7-9 and TRBJ2-1; 8 bases are shared with TRBD2. Losses at the gene ends were 5 bases for V and 8 bases for J; bases not matched to a gene: 8. Germline loops: CDR1 SEHNR, CDR2 FQNEAQ (reference sequence). CDR3 length equals 14 residues. The CDR3 region is CASSRGGGVDEQFF. In DNA, the CDR3 is TGTGCCAGCAGCCGGGGGGGCGGGGTCGATGAGCAGTTCTTC.

CDR3 sequence: CASSLFSLQDRNTEAFF. As DNA, the CDR3 is TGTGCCAGCAGTTTATTTTCACTTCAAGACAGAAACACTGAAGCTTTCTTT. V and J are TRBV28 and TRBJ1-1; a possible D gene is TRBD1 (5 bases). The V and J ends lost 1 base and 2 bases respectively, with 17 bases between them. Germline V lookup: CDR1 MDHEN, CDR2 SYDVKM. The CDR3 totals 17 residues.

The chain joins TRBV9 to TRBJ2-2, with 7 bases matching TRBD2. Germline CDR1 SGDLS, CDR2 YYNGEE. Trimming took 1 base from V and 5 from J; bases not matched to a gene: 8. The CDR3 runs 16 residues. For the CDR3, the DNA is TGTGCCAGCAGCGTAACTAGCGCGGAGGGGACCGGGGAGCTGTTTTTT. Translating gives CASSVTSAEGTGELFF.

V usage is TRBV19 and J usage is TRBJ1-1; D possibly corresponds to TRBD1 (5 bases). The CDR3 consists of 13 residues. The germline CDR1 and CDR2 sequences are LNHDA and SQIVND (reference sequence). Trimming took 11 bases from V and 5 from J, leaving 18 bases between them. CDR3 protein: CAVRAGRYTEAFF. The CDR3 bases are TGTGCCGTCAGGGCAGGGCGGTATACTGAAGCTTTCTTT. Full variable domain (remainder filled in from reference TRBV19 and TRBJ1-1): DGGITQSPKYLFRKEGQNVTLSCEQNLNHDAMYWYRQDPGQGLRLIYYSQIVNDFQKGDIAEGYSVSREKKESFPLTVTSAQKNPTAFYLCAVRAGRYTEAFFGQGTRLTVV.

The chain combines TRBV12-5 with TRBJ2-5, with 15 bases matching TRBD2. After removal of 4 bases from V and 7 bases from J, the junction contained 19 bases not matched to a gene. This CDR3 comprises 20 residues. CDR1 and CDR2 from the germline V gene are LGHNT and FRNRAP. Written as DNA, the CDR3 is TGTGCTAGTGGTTCCCGCGGGACTGCGGGACTAGCGGGAGGAGGCGGGACCCAGTACTTC. Encoded protein: CASGSRGTAGLAGGGGTQYF.

The V gene is TRBV28, the J gene TRBJ2-7, with a weak D call TRBD1 (6 bases). CDR1 and CDR2 from the germline V gene are MDHEN and SYDVKM. This CDR3 has 16 amino acids. The V and J ends lost 3 bases and 5 bases respectively, with 20 bases between them. The CDR3 DNA reads TGTGCCAGCAGTTTCCCCAAAGGGGGAGAAAGGAACGAGCAGTACTTC. It specifies CASSFPKGGERNEQYF.